The 29 T cell receptor beta chains below come from one sample, sequenced in a study of cytomegalovirus exposure and HLA in healthy donors. PCR involved 60 Vbeta and 13 Jbeta primers. The method was immunoSEQ multiplex PCR; TCRdb's version includes in-frame clones alone and lacks a portion of them. The data show 100,000 to 120,000 clones, around 86% seen once. The sample comprised PBMCs. Receptors were obtained from a man aged 25 to 40 in good health and CMV-seropositive.

The chain combines TRBV7-6 with TRBJ2-5; 14 bases are shared with TRBD2. After removal of 1 base from V and 3 bases from J, the junction contained 4 bases not matched to a gene. The CDR3 length is 17 residues. The germline V gene encodes CDR1 SGHVS and CDR2 FNYEAQ. The CDR3 region has the DNA TGTGCCAGCAGCTTAGGGGCGGGACTAGCGGGGGAAGAGACCCAGTACTTC. This gives the protein CASSLGAGLAGEETQYF.

The chain is built from TRBV5-4 and TRBJ2-7; no reliable D call. The germline V gene encodes CDR1 SGHNT and CDR2 YYREEE (reference sequence). Trimming cost V 4 bases and J 1 base, with 6 bases left between them. This CDR3 has 12 residues. CDR3 loop: CASSAESYEQYF. For the CDR3, the DNA is TGTGCCAGCAGCGCTGAGTCCTACGAGCAGTACTTC. Full variable domain (remainder filled in from reference TRBV5-4 and TRBJ2-7): ETGVTQSPTHLIKTRGQQVTLRCSSQSGHNTVSWYQQALGQGPQFIFQYYREEENGRGNFPPRFSGLQFPNYSSELNVNALELDDSALYLCASSAESYEQYFGPGTRLTVT.

This clone occurred a few times. The chain uses TRBV29-1 and TRBJ2-2, with 10 bases fitting TRBD1. The J call is uncertain, as TRBJ1-3 better fits the DNA end. Germline V CDR1 and CDR2: SQVTM, ANQGSEA. The CDR3 is 13 amino acids. CDR3 amino acids: CSGWDRGGNTIYF. In nucleotides, the CDR3 is TGCAGCGGCTGGGACAGGGGCGGAAACACCATATATTTT.

The V call is TRBV7-6, the J call TRBJ2-3; D is unclear. The CDR3 is made up of 14 amino acids. Germline-derived CDR1 and CDR2 are SGHVS and FNYEAQ. V dropped 1 base and J dropped 0 bases, with 5 bases sitting between them. The CDR3 nucleotides are TGTGCCAGCAGCTTAGAACAGAGCACAGATACGCAGTATTTT. This sequence encodes CASSLEQSTDTQYF.

This clone has a handful of counts. The chain links TRBV19 to TRBJ2-1, with 7 bases that match TRBD1. The germline CDR1 and CDR2 sequences are LNHDA and SQIVND (reference sequence). Losses at the gene ends were 7 bases for V and 1 base for J; bases not matched to a gene: 7. The CDR3 length is 15 residues. CDR3 DNA: TGTGCCAGTACCTTTAGGGACAGATCCTACAATGAGCAGTTCTTC. Its translation: CASTFRDRSYNEQFF.

This rearrangement joins TRBV2 to TRBJ1-5; no clear D gene. The CDR3 totals 14 residues. Germline V gene sequence: CDR1 SNHLY, CDR2 FYNNEI. V lost 5 bases, J lost 0 bases, and 8 bases lay in between. This CDR3 is CASSTFYSNQPQHF. CDR3 DNA sequence: TGTGCCAGCAGTACCTTCTATAGCAATCAGCCCCAGCATTTT.

This clone was seen once. The V and J genes are TRBV19 and TRBJ2-5, with D possibly being TRBD1 (6 bases). Trimming pared 5 bases from V and 5 bases from J, leaving 15 bases between. CDR1 is LNHDA, CDR2 SQIVND, per germline (reference sequence). The CDR3 totals 14 residues. CDR3 DNA: TGTGCCAGTAGTTCGAACAGGGCTGACGAGACCCAGTACTTC. Translating it yields CASSSNRADETQYF. The complete variable domain, with remaining parts taken from reference TRBV19 and TRBJ2-5, reads DGGITQSPKYLFRKEGQNVTLSCEQNLNHDAMYWYRQDPGQGLRLIYYSQIVNDFQKGDIAEGYSVSREKKESFPLTVTSAQKNPTAFYLCASSSNRADETQYFGPGTRLLVL.

The V call is TRBV30, the J call TRBJ1-6, with 7 nucleotides matching TRBD1. The CDR3 runs 16 residues. Germline values: CDR1 GTSNPN, CDR2 SVGIG (reference sequence). The J segment lost 4 bases and the V segment lost 0 bases, leaving 6 bases of the junction unmatched. The CDR3 DNA follows: TGTGCCTGGAGTGTACCCGGGACAGCTTATAATTCACCCCTCCACTTT. Translation gives CAWSVPGTAYNSPLHF.

The V call is TRBV19, the J call TRBJ1-2; 7 positions match TRBD1. CDR1 and CDR2 from the germline V gene are LNHDA and SQIVND (reference sequence). The CDR3 length is 13 residues. J was trimmed by 8 bases and V by 7 bases; bases with no gene match: 10. The CDR3 sequence is CASTEDRLRGYTF. CDR3 DNA sequence: TGTGCCAGTACAGAGGACAGGCTGCGGGGCTACACCTTC.

J is TRBJ1-1 and V is TRBV6-1; a weak D match, TRBD1 (6 bases). Germline loops: CDR1 MNHNS, CDR2 SASEGT. Deletions cut 6 bases from V and 5 bases from J, with 10 bases between. The CDR3 sequence is 12 residues long. The DNA for the CDR3 is TGTGCCAGCAGCCCCACAGGGACTGAAGCTTTCTTT. As protein: CASSPTGTEAFF.

The chain combines TRBV7-2 with TRBJ2-1; D is possibly TRBD2 (6 bases). V gave up 6 bases and J gave up 6 bases, with 21 bases separating them. The V gene's germline CDR1 is SGHTA and CDR2 FQGNSA. The CDR3 runs to 16 residues. CDR3 DNA: TGTGCCAGCAGTCCGGGAGTTAGCGTCGGGGGCAATGAGCAGTTCTTC. Encoded protein: CASSPGVSVGGNEQFF.

This chain links TRBV11-2 with TRBJ2-1; 9 nucleotides match TRBD1. The CDR3 runs to 15 residues. The junction had 3 bases not matched to a gene; V was cut back by 0 bases and J by 6 bases. In germline, CDR1 is SGHAT, CDR2 FQNNGV. CDR3 region: CASSLEQGAFNEQFF. For the CDR3, the DNA is TGTGCCAGCAGCTTAGAACAGGGGGCCTTCAATGAGCAGTTCTTC.

The rearrangement links TRBV7-8 to TRBJ1-6, with 10 nucleotides matching TRBD1. Germline V gene sequence: CDR1 SGHVS, CDR2 FQNEAQ. The V and J ends lost 5 bases and 8 bases, in that order; junction bases with no gene match: 9. The CDR3 consists of 16 residues. The CDR3 protein is CASSARQGARDSPLHF. The CDR3 DNA follows: TGTGCCAGCAGCGCTAGACAGGGGGCGAGAGATTCACCCCTCCACTTT.

The chain carries TRBV7-9 and TRBJ1-4; TRBD1 matches 8 bases. V lost 5 bases, J lost 8 bases, and 7 bases stayed unmatched. This CDR3 contains 14 residues. Germline lookup yields CDR1 SEHNR and CDR2 FQNEAQ (reference sequence). This chain's CDR3 is CASSPSGGREKLFF. The CDR3 DNA is TGTGCCAGCAGCCCATCAGGGGGCCGGGAAAAACTGTTTTTT.

The chain has TRBV7-2 and TRBJ2-2; maybe TRBD2 (6 bases). There are 15 residues in the CDR3. V was cut by 2 bases and J by 3 bases, with 10 bases left in between. Germline V gene sequence: CDR1 SGHTA, CDR2 FQGNSA. For the CDR3, the DNA is TGTGCCAGCAGCTTAACGGAGGGTGACACCGGGGAGCTGTTTTTT. Protein product: CASSLTEGDTGELFF.

This clone showed up just once. This chain links TRBV15 with TRBJ1-5; 7 bases map to TRBD1. Trimming at V came to 5 bases and at J to 4 bases, leaving 5 bases not matched to a gene. CDR3 length equals 14 residues. Germline values: CDR1 LNHNV, CDR2 YYDKDF (reference sequence). The CDR3 loop is CATSRGGANQPQHF. The CDR3 coding sequence is TGTGCCACCAGCCGAGGGGGCGCGAATCAGCCCCAGCATTTT.

The chain recombines TRBV6-1 with TRBJ1-1, with D unresolved. With 6 bases removed from V and 2 bases from J, the gap between germline ends came to 13 bases. CDR1 and CDR2 (germline): MNHNS, SASEGT. This CDR3 is built from 14 residues. In DNA form, the CDR3 reads TGTGCCAGCAGGAAAGGAGGGTCAAACACTGAAGCTTTCTTT. This gives the protein CASRKGGSNTEAFF.

The V gene is TRBV5-4, the J gene TRBJ1-4; possibly TRBD1 for D (5 bases). Germline values: CDR1 SGHNT, CDR2 YYREEE (reference sequence). Deletions cut 4 bases from V and 2 bases from J, with 15 bases between. The CDR3 is made up of 16 amino acids. This CDR3 reads CASSLRRGTTNEKLFF. Here the CDR3 DNA reads TGTGCCAGCAGCCTCCGACGGGGGACGACTAATGAAAAACTGTTTTTT. The full variable domain, with the rest looked up from reference TRBV5-4 and TRBJ1-4, is ETGVTQSPTHLIKTRGQQVTLRCSSQSGHNTVSWYQQALGQGPQFIFQYYREEENGRGNFPPRFSGLQFPNYSSELNVNALELDDSALYLCASSLRRGTTNEKLFFGSGTQLSVL.

This chain connects TRBV18 to TRBJ1-2; no definite D call. The CDR3 totals 19 residues. V was shortened by 3 bases and J by 1 base, with 24 bases between the two germline ends. Germline-derived CDR1 and CDR2 are KGHSH and LQKENI. In DNA form, the CDR3 reads TGTGCCAGCTCACCCAGTGGAGGTGGGCGGCGAACCAGTAACTATGGCTACACCTTC. Its protein product is CASSPSGGGRRTSNYGYTF.

This clone has only one observation. The chain carries TRBV27 and TRBJ2-7, with 10 bases identical to TRBD2. V was clipped by 6 bases and J by 0 bases; unmatched bases: 5. Germline V gives CDR1 MNHEY, CDR2 SMNVEV (reference sequence). The CDR3 runs to 15 residues. The CDR3 sequence: CASRLAGFLSYEQYF. DNA of the CDR3: TGTGCCAGCAGACTAGCGGGGTTTCTCTCCTACGAGCAGTACTTC.

The chain joins TRBV7-2 to TRBJ1-4; 9 nucleotides agree with TRBD1. Germline CDR1 and CDR2: SGHTA and FQGNSA. CDR3 length equals 14 residues. Trimming removed 5 bases from V and 3 bases from J; junction bases left unmatched: 1. The CDR3 DNA reads TGTGCCAGCAGCCGACAGGGGGCTAATGAAAAACTGTTTTTT. Translated: CASSRQGANEKLFF.

This chain uses TRBV4-3 with TRBJ2-3; tentative D call: TRBD1 (6 bases). Trimming stripped 0 bases from V and 5 bases from J, with 9 bases between. The CDR3 covers 14 residues. Germline V gene sequence: CDR1 LGHNA, CDR2 YSLEER. The CDR3 protein is CASSQDRGRDTQYF. CDR3 coding DNA: TGCGCCAGCAGCCAAGACAGGGGTAGAGATACGCAGTATTTT.

CDR3 residues: CASSVAGGFDEQYF. CDR3 DNA: TGTGCCAGCAGCGTAGCAGGGGGCTTCGACGAGCAGTACTTC. The chain uses TRBV9 and TRBJ2-7, with TRBD1 matching 8 bases. The V and J ends lost 0 bases and 5 bases, in that order; junction bases with no gene match: 4. Per the germline V gene, CDR1 is SGDLS and CDR2 is YYNGEE. This CDR3 comprises 14 residues.

The J gene is TRBJ2-5, the V gene TRBV27; 8 bases align to TRBD2. After removal of 2 bases from V and 3 bases from J, the junction contained 5 bases not matched to a gene. Germline assignment: CDR1 MNHEY and CDR2 SMNVEV (reference sequence). The CDR3 extends over 15 amino acids. The CDR3 sequence: CASSLTAGGKETQYF. The CDR3 region has the DNA TGTGCCAGCAGTTTAACGGCGGGGGGTAAAGAGACCCAGTACTTC.

The V and J genes are TRBV10-2 and TRBJ2-6; D is unresolved. Germline V gene lookup returns CDR1 WSHSY and CDR2 SAAADI. V was cut by 8 bases and J by 2 bases, with 7 bases left in between. The CDR3 length is 13 residues. The CDR3 here is CASRDTGANVLTF. For the CDR3, the DNA is TGCGCCAGCCGCGACACTGGGGCCAACGTCCTGACTTTC.

The chain recombines TRBV7-9 with TRBJ2-3; unclear D gene. The length of the CDR3 is 14 residues. V shed 5 bases and J shed 4 bases, with 13 bases lying between them. Germline CDR1 SEHNR, CDR2 FQNEAQ (reference sequence). The CDR3 spells CASSLRLRADTQYF. The CDR3 coding sequence is TGTGCCAGCAGCCTGCGGCTCCGTGCAGATACGCAGTATTTT. Looking up the rest from reference TRBV7-9 and TRBJ2-3 gives the full variable domain: DTGVSQNPRHKITKRGQNVTFRCDPISEHNRLYWYRQTLGQGPEFLTYFQNEAQLEKSRLLSDRFSAERPKGSFSTLEIQRTEQGDSAMYLCASSLRLRADTQYFGPGTRLTVL.

The chain recombines TRBV5-1 with TRBJ2-5; D may be TRBD2 (5 bases). Germline V gene lookup returns CDR1 SGHRS and CDR2 YFSETQ. This CDR3 is 13 amino acids long. The ends were cut back, 1 base at V and 11 bases at J, with 15 bases in the middle. The CDR3 reads CASSLTGAREQYF. The CDR3 coding sequence is TGCGCCAGCAGCTTGACGGGCGCGAGGGAGCAGTACTTC.

CDR3 nucleotides: TGTGCCAGCAGCGGAGGGGGCGGCTCTAACTATGGCTACACCTTC. Encoded protein: CASSGGGGSNYGYTF. V is TRBV9 and J is TRBJ1-2, with TRBD1 matching 7 bases. Germline CDR1 SGDLS, CDR2 YYNGEE. The CDR3 runs 15 residues. With V trimmed by 3 bases and J by 0 bases, 5 bases remained unmatched.

This clone appeared a single time. The CDR3 coding sequence is TGTGCCAGCCCCGGGGACAGGGGGAACACTGAAGCTTTCTTT. It specifies CASPGDRGNTEAFF. This chain uses TRBV6-1 with TRBJ1-1, with 10 bases matching TRBD1. V lost 8 bases to trimming and J lost 1 base; unmatched junction nucleotides: 4. The CDR3 totals 14 residues. From germline, CDR1 is MNHNS and CDR2 SASEGT.